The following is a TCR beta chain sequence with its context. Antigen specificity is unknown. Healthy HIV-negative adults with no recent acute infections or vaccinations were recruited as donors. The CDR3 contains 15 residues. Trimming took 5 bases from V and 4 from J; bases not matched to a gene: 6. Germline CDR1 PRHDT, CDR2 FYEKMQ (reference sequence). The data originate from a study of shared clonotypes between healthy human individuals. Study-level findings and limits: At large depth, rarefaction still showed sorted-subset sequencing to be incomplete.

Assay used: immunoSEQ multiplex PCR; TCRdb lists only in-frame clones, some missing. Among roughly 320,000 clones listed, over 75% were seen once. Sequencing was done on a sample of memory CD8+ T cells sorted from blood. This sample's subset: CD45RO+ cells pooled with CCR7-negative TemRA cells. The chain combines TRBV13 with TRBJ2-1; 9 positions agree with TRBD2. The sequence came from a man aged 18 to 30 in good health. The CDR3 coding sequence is TGTGCCAGCAGCAAGCCAGCGGGGGGTTACAATGAGCAGTTCTTC. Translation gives CASSKPAGGYNEQFF.